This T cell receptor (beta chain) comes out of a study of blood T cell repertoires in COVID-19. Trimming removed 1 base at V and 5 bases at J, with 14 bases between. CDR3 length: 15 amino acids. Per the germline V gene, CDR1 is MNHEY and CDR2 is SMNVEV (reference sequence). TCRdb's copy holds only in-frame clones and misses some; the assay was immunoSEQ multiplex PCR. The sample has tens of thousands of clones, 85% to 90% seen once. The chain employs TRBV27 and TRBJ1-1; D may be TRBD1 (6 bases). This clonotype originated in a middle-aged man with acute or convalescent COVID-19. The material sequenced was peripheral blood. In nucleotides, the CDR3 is TGTGCCAGCAGTTTATTGCGGGGGGCGGAAACTGAAGCTTTCTTT. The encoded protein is CASSLLRGAETEAFF.